The 12 T cell receptor beta chains below were found in one sample sequenced in a study of CXCR3-negative and CXCR3-positive naive CD8 T cells. Whole-study results and caveats: Naive cells that were CXCR3-positive had more hydrophobic TRB CDR3s (compared with CXCR3-negative naive cells).

TRB cDNA libraries were made by UMI-labeled 5' RACE. TCRdb processed the 5' RACE reads again and assigns one entry to each CDR3 protein, with no DNA. Here the sample table reports over 50,000 distinct CDR3 sequences. Antigens for these TCRs are unknown. Sequencing was done on a sample of naive CXCR3+ CD8+ T cells from blood. Subset noted: CD45RO-CCR7+CD27+CD95- naive CD8+ T cells expressing CXCR3 (TNR3+). The receptor source for this set is a human donor in good health. Some clones in this sample may be carry-over from other donors' samples.

V gene TRBV14 combines with J gene TRBJ2-7. CDR1 and CDR2 (germline): SGHDN, FVKESK. This CDR3 contains 13 residues. The CDR3 spells CASRRDMTREQYF.

This chain's CDR3 is CSVREGGRHTEAFF. J is TRBJ1-1 and V is TRBV29-1. CDR3 size: 14 residues. The germline V gene has CDR1 SQVTM and CDR2 ANQGSEA.

The chain has TRBV6-6 and TRBJ1-1; TCRdb's D call, TRBD1, is unchecked because there is no DNA. The germline V gene has CDR1 MNHNY and CDR2 SVGAGI (reference sequence). The CDR3 sequence is 11 residues long. This CDR3 is CASSSTVEAFF.

The chain links TRBV5-1 to TRBJ2-1; TCRdb returns TRBD2, unconfirmable since there is no DNA. The length of the CDR3 is 15 residues. Germline CDR1 SGHRS, CDR2 YFSETQ. The CDR3 is CASSQTTEWPNEQFF.

The J gene is TRBJ1-2, the V gene TRBV11-2. The CDR3 has 15 residues. Looked up from germline, CDR1 is SGHAT and CDR2 is FQNNGV. This chain's CDR3 is CASSLSLTLNYGYTF.

The V call is TRBV7-9, the J call TRBJ1-2; with no DNA, the TCRdb D assignment of TRBD1 cannot be verified. This CDR3 contains 15 residues. Germline lookup yields CDR1 SEHNR and CDR2 FQNEAQ (reference sequence). The CDR3 here is CASSLDRTPNYGYTF.

V is TRBV12-3 or TRBV12-4 and J is TRBJ1-6; the D gene TCRdb calls, TRBD1, cannot be checked with no DNA. CDR3 length: 15 residues. The CDR3 region is CASSQQGMIDSPLHF.

The chain carries TRBV6-2 or TRBV6-3 and TRBJ2-7; absent DNA, TCRdb's TRBD1 call cannot be checked. Germline values: CDR1 MNHEY, CDR2 SVGEGT. The CDR3 runs to 16 residues. CDR3 loop: CASSYPEDGGYYEQYF.

CDR3 loop: CSVEVWTSEQYF. The chain employs TRBV29-1 and TRBJ2-7. CDR1 and CDR2 (germline): SQVTM, ANQGSEA. There are 12 residues in the CDR3.

V and J are TRBV7-3 and TRBJ2-7; as DNA is missing, the TRBD1 call by TCRdb cannot be tested. Germline CDR1 reads SGHTA; CDR2 reads FQGTGA. The CDR3 loop spans 14 amino acids. CDR3 region: CASSAQGPSYEQYF.

This chain connects TRBV29-1 to TRBJ2-7; the TCRdb call, TRBD1, lacks DNA for checking. This CDR3 is 13 amino acids long. Germline V gene sequence: CDR1 SQVTM, CDR2 ANQGSEA. CDR3 sequence: CSAEGTGAYEQYF.

V and J are TRBV29-1 and TRBJ2-1; TCRdb selects TRBD1, and the lack of DNA leaves this call unchecked. Looked up from germline, CDR1 is SQVTM and CDR2 is ANQGSEA. CDR3 size: 11 residues. CDR3 in amino acids: CSLRTGGEQLF.